This entry features one T cell receptor (beta chain) sequence. The CDR3 is 15 amino acids. Germline assignment: CDR1 LGHDT and CDR2 YNNKEL (reference sequence). The trim removed 4 bases at V and 7 bases at J, leaving 7 bases unmatched. A single record per CDR3 protein comes from TCRdb applying MiXCR to the 5' RACE reads. Counted here are a few hundred thousand distinct CDR3 sequences, about 17% occurring once; the ten biggest clones make up more than 20%. The data are from a study of T-cell memory formation after mild COVID-19. The J gene is TRBJ2-2, the V gene TRBV3-1, with 9 bases aligning to TRBD1. The sequencing input was PBMCs or a T cell subset sorted from them (not recorded which). The TCR comes from a young man who had mild COVID-19 (a few samples of this study predate the infection). Cell type and time point are not known. In nucleotides, the CDR3 is TGTGCCAGCAGCCCGTGGGACAGGGATGACGGGGAGCTGTTTTTT. Translation gives CASSPWDRDDGELFF.